The 32 T cell receptor beta chains given below trace back to one sample, sequenced in a study of blood T cell repertoires in COVID-19. The data were produced by immunoSEQ multiplex PCR, yet TCRdb's version contains in-frame clones alone and is incomplete. Of 150,000 or so clones detected, about 87% appear once; the ten largest clones hold under 7.5%. Sequenced material: peripheral blood. The receptor source for this set is an elderly man with acute or convalescent COVID-19.

J is TRBJ2-6 and V is TRBV3-1 (or the pseudogene TRBV3-2); a possible D gene is TRBD2 (6 bases). The CDR3 contains 17 residues. Germline V lookup: CDR1 LGHDT, CDR2 YNNKEL (reference sequence). Deletions cut 2 bases from V and 2 bases from J, with 13 bases between. The chain's CDR3 is CASSQWSGEAGANVLTF. The CDR3 bases are TGTGCCAGCAGCCAATGGTCCGGGGAGGCTGGGGCCAACGTCCTGACTTTC.

This clone was observed a single time. V and J are TRBV5-1 and TRBJ1-2; no reliable D call. Germline V gene data show CDR1 as SGHRS and CDR2 as YFSETQ. This CDR3 comprises 12 residues. Trimming took off 0 bases at V and 8 bases at J, with 8 bases between the two ends. CDR3 nucleotide sequence: TGCGCCAGCAGCTTGGATAGTCGGGGCTACACCTTC. Protein: CASSLDSRGYTF.

The chain recombines TRBV28 with TRBJ2-7, with TRBD1 matching over 11 bases. The CDR3 extends over 15 amino acids. V lost 2 bases, J lost 3 bases, and 3 bases stayed unmatched. Germline V gives CDR1 MDHEN, CDR2 SYDVKM. The CDR3 loop reads CASSLAGTGGYEQYF. CDR3 DNA sequence: TGTGCCAGCAGTTTAGCTGGGACAGGGGGCTACGAGCAGTACTTC.

The chain links TRBV6-5 to TRBJ2-3; 8 bases agree with TRBD1. The CDR3 is 14 residues long. CDR1 is MNHEY and CDR2 is SVGAGI in the germline V gene. With 6 bases clipped from V and 1 base from J, the junction kept 3 bases outside the gene matches. CDR3 amino acids: CASSKQGGTDTQYF. DNA for the CDR3: TGTGCCAGCAGCAAACAGGGGGGCACAGATACGCAGTATTTT.

The V call is TRBV7-9, the J call TRBJ1-1; the D is unclear. V dropped 1 base and J dropped 3 bases, with 6 bases sitting between them. The CDR3 consists of 13 residues. CDR1 is SEHNR, CDR2 FQNEAQ, per germline (reference sequence). This CDR3 is CASSLVVHTEAFF. The CDR3 nucleotides read TGTGCCAGCAGCTTAGTAGTGCACACTGAAGCTTTCTTT.

This sequence joins TRBV18 and TRBJ1-4, with D perhaps matching TRBD1 (6 bases). This CDR3 is built from 13 residues. The V and J ends lost 6 bases and 6 bases respectively, with 11 bases between them. Germline loops: CDR1 KGHSH, CDR2 LQKENI. The CDR3 sequence: CASSQGKDEKLFF. CDR3 coding DNA: TGTGCCAGCTCCCAGGGGAAGGATGAAAAACTGTTTTTT.

In its sample, this clone was seen a few times. The J gene is TRBJ2-2, the V gene TRBV2, with 11 bases identical to TRBD1. The CDR3 contains 18 residues. Germline CDR1 SNHLY, CDR2 FYNNEI. Losses at the gene ends were 6 bases for V and 0 bases for J; bases not matched to a gene: 9. CDR3 in DNA: TGTGCCAGCAGATCAGGACAGGGGGCAATATCGAACACCGGGGAGCTGTTTTTT. Protein sequence: CASRSGQGAISNTGELFF.

The V gene is TRBV2, the J gene TRBJ2-7; 7 bases are a match to TRBD2. V trimming: 7 bases; J trimming: 3 bases; junction bases outside the gene matches: 12. Germline V gives CDR1 SNHLY, CDR2 FYNNEI. CDR3 length: 15 residues. The CDR3 coding sequence is TGTGCCAGCACCGTTGAGAGCGGGAAAGGCTACGAGCAGTACTTC. This gives the protein CASTVESGKGYEQYF. The variable domain in full, completed from reference TRBV2 and TRBJ2-7, reads EPEVTQTPSHQVTQMGQEVILRCVPISNHLYFYWYRQILGQKVEFLVSFYNNEISEKSEIFDDQFSVERPDGSNFTLKIRSTKLEDSAMYFCASTVESGKGYEQYFGPGTRLTVT.

The table lists this clone with a few counts. The gene calls are TRBV5-1 and TRBJ2-7, with TRBD1 identical over 12 bases. The CDR3 spans 18 residues. V shed 3 bases and J 2 bases; nucleotides not matched to a gene: 12. Germline CDR1 and CDR2: SGHRS and YFSETQ. This CDR3 is CASSSPGTGGRLTYEQYF. CDR3 DNA sequence: TGCGCCAGCAGCTCTCCCGGGACAGGGGGCCGCCTGACCTACGAGCAGTACTTC.

This CDR3 is CASSLAGDRGETQYF. The CDR3 nucleotides are TGCGCCAGCAGCTTGGCCGGGGACAGGGGAGAGACCCAGTACTTC. J is TRBJ2-5 and V is TRBV5-1; 10 nucleotides match TRBD1. Trimming cost V 0 bases and J 4 bases; bases outside gene matches: 3. The CDR3 has 15 amino acids. CDR1 and CDR2 (germline): SGHRS, YFSETQ. Drawing the rest from reference TRBV5-1 and TRBJ2-5, the complete variable domain is KAGVTQTPRYLIKTRGQQVTLSCSPISGHRSVSWYQQTPGQGLQFLFEYFSETQRNKGNFPGRFSGRQFSNSRSEMNVSTLELGDSALYLCASSLAGDRGETQYFGPGTRLLVL.

In this sample, this clone turned up a few times. This sequence joins TRBV28 and TRBJ1-2, with D hard to call. CDR3 length equals 12 residues. In germline, CDR1 is MDHEN, CDR2 SYDVKM. V gave up 1 base and J gave up 7 bases, with 7 bases separating them. The CDR3 protein is CASSLSLLGYTF. CDR3 bases: TGTGCCAGCAGTTTATCCCTCCTTGGCTACACCTTC.

The chain is built from TRBV7-3 and TRBJ2-2; the D gene is possibly TRBD2 (6 bases). The V end lost 4 bases, the J end lost 4 bases, and 10 bases lay between the germline ends. The CDR3 is made up of 14 amino acids. Germline loops: CDR1 SGHTA, CDR2 FQGTGA. The CDR3 protein is CASSSTGGTGELFF. The CDR3 coding sequence is TGTGCCAGCAGCTCCACCGGGGGCACCGGGGAGCTGTTTTTT.

J is TRBJ2-7 and V is TRBV9; 8 nucleotides match TRBD1. Germline CDR1 and CDR2: SGDLS and YYNGEE. With 3 bases clipped from V and 6 bases from J, the junction kept 8 bases outside the gene matches. The length of the CDR3 is 14 residues. DNA of the CDR3: TGTGCCAGCAGCGCGGACCCTGACAGGGGCGAGCAGTACTTC. It yields the protein CASSADPDRGEQYF.

This clone has just a few counts. This sequence joins TRBV7-2 and TRBJ2-3; 10 nucleotides align to TRBD2. The ends lost 2 bases at V and 5 bases at J; junction bases unmatched: 7. The CDR3 spans 16 residues. The germline gives CDR1 SGHTA, CDR2 FQGNSA. CDR3 coding DNA: TGTGCCAGCAGCTTATTTCCTAGCGGGGGACAAGATACGCAGTATTTT. Translated: CASSLFPSGGQDTQYF.

The CDR3 is CASSTGQGRRETQYF. The CDR3, as DNA: TGTGCCAGTAGTACTGGACAGGGACGAAGAGAGACCCAGTACTTC. The chain recombines TRBV19 with TRBJ2-5, with TRBD1 matching over 8 bases. J was trimmed by 4 bases and V by 4 bases; bases with no gene match: 8. The length of the CDR3 is 15 residues. Germline values: CDR1 LNHDA, CDR2 SQIVND (reference sequence).

This chain joins TRBV25-1 and TRBJ2-7; the D is unclear. Germline assignment: CDR1 MGHDK and CDR2 SYGVNS. Trimming took off 2 bases at V and 3 bases at J, with 14 bases between the two ends. This CDR3 spans 15 amino acids. The chain's CDR3 is CASSEPLAGYYEQYF. CDR3 DNA sequence: TGTGCCAGCAGTGAACCTCTGGCAGGTTACTACGAGCAGTACTTC.

The chain joins TRBV30 to TRBJ1-3, with D hard to call. From germline, CDR1 is GTSNPN and CDR2 SVGIG (reference sequence). Between the trimmed V and J ends, which lost 5 bases and 0 bases, there was a span of 5 bases. The CDR3 loop spans 12 amino acids. The CDR3 sequence: CAWAHSGNTIYF. For the CDR3, the DNA is TGTGCCTGGGCCCACTCTGGAAACACCATATATTTT.

This chain links TRBV7-2 with TRBJ2-6; no firm D call. Germline V lookup: CDR1 SGHTA, CDR2 FQGNSA. The CDR3 is 14 residues long. V was cut by 5 bases and J by 3 bases, with 8 bases left in between. The chain's CDR3 is CASSHTIGANVLTF. The CDR3 region has the DNA TGTGCCAGCAGCCACACCATTGGGGCCAACGTCCTGACTTTC.

The chain combines TRBV6-5 with TRBJ1-2; a weak D match, TRBD1 (6 bases). The CDR3 extends over 14 amino acids. Trimming took 6 bases from V and 4 from J, leaving 15 bases between them. Germline CDR1 reads MNHEY; CDR2 reads SVGAGI. The CDR3 coding sequence is TGTGCCAGCAGGGATACAGGGCTACTCTATGGCTACACCTTC. It codes for CASRDTGLLYGYTF.

The chain has TRBV4-1 and TRBJ1-3, with 7 positions matching TRBD1. This CDR3 comprises 17 residues. Germline V gene lookup returns CDR1 MGHRA and CDR2 YSYEKL. The junction had 8 bases not matched to a gene; V was cut back by 1 base and J by 2 bases. CDR3 loop: CASSQARDSRPGNTIYF. The CDR3 DNA reads as TGCGCCAGCAGCCAAGCCAGGGACAGTAGGCCTGGAAACACCATATATTTT.

The V gene is TRBV7-6, the J gene TRBJ2-7, with TRBD2 matching 12 bases. J was trimmed by 2 bases and V by 0 bases; bases with no gene match: 5. CDR3 size: 17 residues. Germline V CDR1 and CDR2: SGHVS, FNYEAQ. The CDR3: CASSLAQGLAGTYEQYF. The DNA of the CDR3 is TGTGCCAGCAGCTTAGCGCAAGGACTAGCGGGGACCTACGAGCAGTACTTC.

This clone has only a few counts. The J gene is TRBJ1-2, the V gene TRBV28; the D is unclear. Looked up from germline, CDR1 is MDHEN and CDR2 is SYDVKM. Between the trimmed V and J ends, which lost 3 bases and 8 bases, there was a span of 16 bases. This CDR3 spans 14 amino acids. CDR3 coding DNA: TGTGCCAGCAGTTTTGGAGGGTTAATTTACGGCTACACCTTC. Translating gives CASSFGGLIYGYTF.

V gene TRBV6-1 combines with J gene TRBJ2-3; a possible D gene is TRBD2 (6 bases). The CDR3 runs 18 residues. V lost 1 base and J lost 1, with 18 bases in between. Looked up from germline, CDR1 is MNHNS and CDR2 is SASEGT. The CDR3 reads CASSEGVDSAGRTDTQYF. CDR3 coding DNA: TGTGCCAGCAGTGAAGGGGTAGATTCAGCGGGTCGCACAGATACGCAGTATTTT.

The chain joins TRBV2 to TRBJ1-1; no reliable D call. The length of the CDR3 is 12 residues. CDR1 SNHLY and CDR2 FYNNEI come from the germline V gene. V was shortened by 6 bases and J by 1 base, with 6 bases between the two germline ends. This CDR3 is CASSYQNTEAFF. The CDR3 coding sequence is TGTGCCAGCAGCTATCAGAACACTGAAGCTTTCTTT.

In DNA form, the CDR3 reads TGCGCCAGCAGCTTGGGACTAGCGGATAAGAATGAGCAGTTCTTC. This sequence encodes CASSLGLADKNEQFF. The chain is built from TRBV5-1 and TRBJ2-1; 9 positions agree with TRBD2. Trimming at V came to 0 bases and at J to 7 bases, leaving 5 bases not matched to a gene. The CDR3 totals 15 residues. CDR1 is SGHRS and CDR2 is YFSETQ in the germline V gene.

The chain combines TRBV6-5 with TRBJ2-1, with D uncertain. The germline V gene has CDR1 MNHEY and CDR2 SVGAGI. The CDR3 runs 13 residues. The V end was cut by 10 bases, the J end by 8 bases, with 18 bases between. The DNA for the CDR3 is TGTGCCACCATCGTGTCAGGTGGTGATGAGCAGTTCTTC. Translating gives CATIVSGGDEQFF.

The V gene is TRBV10-3, the J gene TRBJ2-7; D unresolved. The V gene lost 11 bases and the J gene lost 1 base, with 15 bases spanning the gap. This CDR3 comprises 13 residues. Germline V CDR1 and CDR2: ENHRY, SYGVKD. The CDR3 reads CAARMTASYEQYF. CDR3 sequence (DNA): TGTGCCGCTCGCATGACTGCATCCTACGAGCAGTACTTC.

This chain connects TRBV19 to TRBJ2-7; 11 bases map to TRBD2. Germline assignment: CDR1 LNHDA and CDR2 SQIVND (reference sequence). The junction had 7 bases not matched to a gene; V was cut back by 9 bases and J by 6 bases. This CDR3 has 13 amino acids. The CDR3 coding sequence is TGTGCCAGCCTAGCGGGAGGTTCATCCGAGCAGTACTTC. Translated, it gives CASLAGGSSEQYF.

As concerns this clone: The sample holds other DNA sequences that translate to the same CDR3. This sequence joins TRBV5-1 and TRBJ2-1; D is possibly TRBD2 (7 bases). The CDR3 loop spans 14 amino acids. With 2 bases removed from V and 3 bases from J, the gap between germline ends came to 9 bases. Germline V gives CDR1 SGHRS, CDR2 YFSETQ. Here the CDR3 reads CASSLGGDYNEQFF. The CDR3 coding sequence is TGCGCCAGCAGCTTAGGGGGGGACTACAATGAGCAGTTCTTC.

The chain combines TRBV7-2 with TRBJ1-5, with unresolved D. CDR3 size: 13 residues. In germline, CDR1 is SGHTA, CDR2 FQGNSA. V was clipped by 4 bases and J by 7 bases, with 11 bases between them. CDR3 DNA: TGTGCCAGCAGCTCCGGGGTTGACCAGCCCCAGCATTTT. Its protein product is CASSSGVDQPQHF.

This chain joins TRBV4-1 and TRBJ1-3; no definite D call. The CDR3 is 17 residues long. Germline loops: CDR1 MGHRA, CDR2 YSYEKL. V lost 0 bases and J lost 0, with 12 bases in between. The CDR3 region has the DNA TGCGCCAGCAGCCAAGATAGTCAGGCGAGCTCTGGAAACACCATATATTTT. It translates to CASSQDSQASSGNTIYF.

CDR3 bases: TGTGCCTGGGAGACAGGGGTTAATGGCTACACCTTC. Its protein product is CAWETGVNGYTF. The chain links TRBV30 to TRBJ1-2, with 8 bases identical to TRBD1. The CDR3 contains 12 residues. V shed 5 bases, J shed 6 bases, and the junction held 5 bases outside the gene matches. Germline V gene data show CDR1 as GTSNPN and CDR2 as SVGIG (reference sequence).